This TCR beta chain emerged from a study of post-analysis software for immune sequencing data. Points from the study as a whole: The normalized Chao1 diversity of multiple sclerosis patients was significantly lower than that of controls. Among four to six TRBV segments more frequent in patients than controls were TRBV5-6, TRBV5-1 and TRBV20-1.

The CDR3 spans 15 residues. CDR1 and CDR2 from the germline V gene are DFQATT and SNEGSKA (reference sequence). Unique molecular identifiers were carried by the TCR beta cDNA libraries. Each batch of roughly 1 to 10 million T cells produced roughly 0.5 million cDNA molecules. Using its own MiXCR run on the PCR reads, TCRdb lists one record per CDR3 protein. This table holds 500,000 to 600,000 distinct CDR3 sequences, 40% to 50% found once. Worth noting for this clonotype: Its antigen is undetermined.

The sequencing sample was made of blood. This chain uses TRBV20-1 with TRBJ2-5; TRBD1 might be the D (5 bases). The J call may not be correct, given that the DNA end is closer to TRBJ2-7. The TCR sequence derives from a girl aged 10-17 years with multiple sclerosis. This CDR3 reads CSARDPQGTFYEQYF. DNA of the CDR3: TGCAGTGCTAGAGATCCCCAGGGCACCTTTTACGAGCAGTACTTC.